These 26 T cell receptor beta chains originate from one sample sequenced in a study of blood T cell repertoires in COVID-19. Assay used: immunoSEQ multiplex PCR; TCRdb lists only in-frame clones, some missing. This table has a few hundred thousand clones, 90% to 95% appearing once. Sequencing used PBMCs or T cells enriched from blood (not recorded which). The source of these receptors is a middle-aged woman who had been exposed to COVID-19.

This chain uses TRBV19 with TRBJ2-2; 9 bases align to TRBD1. CDR1 is LNHDA, CDR2 SQIVND, per germline (reference sequence). Trimming at V came to 0 bases and at J to 3 bases, leaving 5 bases not matched to a gene. The CDR3 is 17 residues long. The CDR3, as DNA: TGTGCCAGTAGTATAGAATCTGGGACAGGGTACACCGGGGAGCTGTTTTTT. Translating gives CASSIESGTGYTGELFF.

The gene calls are TRBV5-4 and TRBJ2-7; 8 bases align to TRBD2. V gave up 2 bases and J gave up 5 bases; unmatched junction bases: 9. CDR1 and CDR2 from the germline V gene are SGHNT and YYREEE (reference sequence). The CDR3 has 15 amino acids. Here the CDR3 DNA reads TGTGCCAGCAGCTTAATCGGGACTAGGGACCACGAGCAGTACTTC. Translation gives CASSLIGTRDHEQYF.

This chain uses TRBV11-2 with TRBJ2-7, with D tentatively TRBD1 (6 bases). The CDR3 totals 17 residues. Germline CDR1 reads SGHAT; CDR2 reads FQNNGV. Between the trimmed V and J ends, which lost 5 bases and 5 bases, there was a span of 25 bases. The CDR3 protein is CASSTRWLRHRANEQYF. The CDR3 DNA is TGTGCCAGCAGCACGCGATGGCTACGTCACAGGGCGAACGAGCAGTACTTC.

This chain uses TRBV6-4 with TRBJ2-1; 8 nucleotides agree with TRBD2. Germline trimming cut 2 bases from V and 12 bases from J; bases unmatched to any gene: 12. The germline gives CDR1 MRHNA, CDR2 SNTAGT. This CDR3 spans 15 amino acids. The CDR3 loop reads CASSDRSGSTMRQFF. CDR3 nucleotides: TGTGCCAGCAGTGACAGAAGCGGGAGTACAATGAGGCAGTTCTTC.

CDR3 nucleotide sequence: TGTGCCAGCAGCGCCAGACAGGGGGCGGCCTATAATTCACCCCTCCACTTT. Translation: CASSARQGAAYNSPLHF. The chain is built from TRBV7-8 and TRBJ1-6, with 10 nucleotides matching TRBD1. The CDR3 covers 17 residues. Germline V CDR1 and CDR2: SGHVS, FQNEAQ. V was pared by 5 bases and J by 2 bases, with 6 bases of the junction left unmatched.

V usage is TRBV7-3 and J usage is TRBJ2-3; 7 bases are a match to TRBD2. Germline values: CDR1 SGHTA, CDR2 FQGTGA. The CDR3 has 15 amino acids. V shed 2 bases, J shed 6 bases, and the junction held 8 bases outside the gene matches. CDR3 nucleotide sequence: TGTGCCAGCAGCTTAGTAGGCGGGGGAGGTGATACGCAGTATTTT. Residues: CASSLVGGGGDTQYF.

This clone was seen more than once but under ten times. V is TRBV6-5 and J is TRBJ2-7; TRBD1 aligns across 11 bases. This CDR3 is 14 amino acids long. V dropped 7 bases and J dropped 3; count of bases not matched to a gene: 5. Germline V lookup: CDR1 MNHEY, CDR2 SVGAGI. Written as DNA, the CDR3 is TGTGCCAGCACACGGGACAGGGGGAGCTACGAGCAGTACTTC. It is translated as CASTRDRGSYEQYF.

This clone was counted between two and nine times. The chain couples TRBV24-1 to TRBJ2-7; tentatively, D is TRBD2 (5 bases). V lost 2 bases and J 0 bases, leaving 7 bases between the germline ends. CDR3 size: 14 residues. CDR1 and CDR2 from the germline V gene are KGHDR and SFDVKD. The chain's CDR3 is CATSDSGSSYEQYF. The CDR3, as DNA: TGTGCCACCAGTGATTCGGGATCCTCCTACGAGCAGTACTTC.

The V call is TRBV19, the J call TRBJ2-3, with a weak D call TRBD2 (5 bases). Trimming stripped 7 bases from V and 1 base from J, with 15 bases between. This CDR3 region has 15 residues. Germline loops: CDR1 LNHDA, CDR2 SQIVND (reference sequence). The CDR3 spells CASTSAARGTDTQYF. The CDR3 nucleotides read TGTGCCAGTACATCGGCGGCGCGGGGCACAGATACGCAGTATTTT. Variable domain in full (rest from reference TRBV19 and TRBJ2-3): DGGITQSPKYLFRKEGQNVTLSCEQNLNHDAMYWYRQDPGQGLRLIYYSQIVNDFQKGDIAEGYSVSREKKESFPLTVTSAQKNPTAFYLCASTSAARGTDTQYFGPGTRLTVL.

This chain joins TRBV7-2 and TRBJ1-1; no clear D. The germline V gene has CDR1 SGHTA and CDR2 FQGNSA. V was pared by 5 bases and J by 1 base, with 11 bases between. CDR3 length: 14 residues. In DNA, the CDR3 is TGTGCCAGCAGCGCCAACGGGAGGAACACTGAAGCTTTCTTT. Protein product: CASSANGRNTEAFF.

The chain combines TRBV6-1 with TRBJ2-2; TRBD2 aligns across 12 bases. CDR1 and CDR2 from the germline V gene are MNHNS and SASEGT. This CDR3 spans 16 amino acids. Trimming removed 4 bases from V and 4 bases from J; junction bases left unmatched: 4. CDR3 coding DNA: TGTGCCAGCAGTGCTAGCGGGGGGGCGAGCACCGGGGAGCTGTTTTTT. Its translation: CASSASGGASTGELFF.

This clone was recorded only once. The genes are TRBV6-1 and TRBJ2-7, with D perhaps matching TRBD1 (6 bases). Per germline, CDR1 MNHNS and CDR2 SASEGT. The V gene lost 4 bases and the J gene lost 4 bases, with 20 bases spanning the gap. The CDR3 extends over 16 amino acids. The CDR3 DNA reads as TGTGCCAGCAGTGCGATCTCAGGGGTACCGACGTACGAGCAGTACTTC. Translation: CASSAISGVPTYEQYF.

This sequence joins TRBV19 and TRBJ2-5, with TRBD2 identical over 8 bases. The CDR3 totals 14 residues. The trim removed 8 bases at V and 5 bases at J, leaving 10 bases unmatched. Germline V gene sequence: CDR1 LNHDA, CDR2 SQIVND (reference sequence). The CDR3 bases are TGTGCCAGTGGGTTAGCGGGGCGCCAGGAGACCCAGTACTTC. It is translated as CASGLAGRQETQYF. Supplemented by reference TRBV19 and TRBJ2-5, the full variable domain reads DGGITQSPKYLFRKEGQNVTLSCEQNLNHDAMYWYRQDPGQGLRLIYYSQIVNDFQKGDIAEGYSVSREKKESFPLTVTSAQKNPTAFYLCASGLAGRQETQYFGPGTRLLVL.

The chain uses TRBV11-2 and TRBJ1-6; D not certain. With 6 bases removed from V and 5 bases from J, the gap between germline ends came to 8 bases. Germline V gene data show CDR1 as SGHAT and CDR2 as FQNNGV. This CDR3 has 13 amino acids. DNA of the CDR3: TGTGCCAGCAGTCCACAAAATAATTCACCCCTCCACTTT. Protein sequence: CASSPQNNSPLHF.

The chain is built from TRBV5-1 and TRBJ1-1; 10 nucleotides agree with TRBD1. Germline CDR1 is SGHRS and CDR2 is YFSETQ. With V trimmed by 0 bases and J by 0 bases, 2 bases remained unmatched. This CDR3 has 16 residues. CDR3 amino acids: CASSLATGGVNTEAFF. The CDR3 DNA sequence: TGCGCCAGCAGCTTGGCGACAGGGGGCGTGAACACTGAAGCTTTCTTT.

The J gene is TRBJ1-1, the V gene TRBV7-8; D remains unclear. The germline gives CDR1 SGHVS, CDR2 FQNEAQ. V dropped 3 bases and J dropped 4 bases, with 9 bases sitting between them. The CDR3 contains 13 residues. Written as DNA, the CDR3 is TGTGCCAGCAGCTTCCTAGGATCCACTGAAGCTTTCTTT. Translated: CASSFLGSTEAFF.

The rearrangement joins TRBV11-3 to TRBJ1-6; D is ambiguous. This CDR3 has 16 amino acids. Germline V gene data show CDR1 as SGHNT and CDR2 as YENEEA. V was cut by 7 bases and J by 0 bases, with 13 bases left in between. The CDR3 loop is CASTHGQSSYNSPLHF. CDR3 bases: TGTGCCAGCACCCATGGGCAGAGCTCCTATAATTCACCCCTCCACTTT.

The chain uses TRBV7-2 and TRBJ2-7, with TRBD2 matching over 7 bases. Losses at the gene ends were 0 bases for V and 3 bases for J; bases not matched to a gene: 8. Germline CDR1 reads SGHTA; CDR2 reads FQGNSA. This CDR3 is built from 16 residues. For the CDR3, the DNA is TGTGCCAGCAGCTTAGCTGGGCGGGAGAGGGGCTACGAGCAGTACTTC. This encodes CASSLAGRERGYEQYF.

This chain connects TRBV27 to TRBJ1-1; D is unclear. Germline V gene lookup returns CDR1 MNHEY and CDR2 SMNVEV (reference sequence). This CDR3 has 14 amino acids. Trimming stripped 5 bases from V and 4 bases from J, with 14 bases between. CDR3 loop: CASSARRWGTEAFF. DNA for the CDR3: TGTGCCAGCAGTGCCCGGAGGTGGGGCACTGAAGCTTTCTTT.

This sequence joins TRBV3-1 (or the pseudogene TRBV3-2) and TRBJ1-4, with 7 bases that match TRBD1. CDR1 and CDR2 from the germline V gene are LGHDT and YNNKEL (reference sequence). V lost 2 bases, J lost 6 bases, and 3 bases stayed unmatched. This CDR3 spans 14 amino acids. The CDR3 sequence is CASSQRRGHEKLFF. The CDR3 DNA follows: TGTGCCAGCAGCCAACGGAGGGGGCATGAAAAACTGTTTTTT.

The V and J genes are TRBV27 and TRBJ1-1, with D uncertain. In germline, CDR1 is MNHEY, CDR2 SMNVEV (reference sequence). The CDR3 runs to 12 residues. V shed 2 bases and J shed 6 bases, with 7 bases lying between them. The CDR3 DNA follows: TGTGCCAGCAGTTTAATCGGGGCTGAAGCTTTCTTT. It translates to CASSLIGAEAFF.

The CDR3 DNA sequence: TGCAGCGCAAAAGCGGGGACATTCACAGATACGCAGTATTTT. Encoded protein: CSAKAGTFTDTQYF. The rearrangement links TRBV29-1 to TRBJ2-3; TRBD2 might be the D (7 bases). Trimming shortened V by 7 bases and J by 2 bases, and 16 bases separated the two germline ends. CDR3 length: 14 amino acids. Germline CDR1 reads SQVTM; CDR2 reads ANQGSEA.

The genes are TRBV5-5 and TRBJ2-1, with TRBD1 matching over 12 bases. CDR3 length: 15 amino acids. Germline CDR1 and CDR2: SGHKS and YYEKEE (reference sequence). The V gene end was trimmed by 3 bases and the J gene end by 8 bases; junction bases not matched to a gene: 6. The CDR3 DNA is TGTGCCAGCAGCTCCGAGGGACAGGGGGCGTATGAGCAGTTCTTC. It codes for CASSSEGQGAYEQFF.

V and J are TRBV12-3 or TRBV12-4 and TRBJ1-1; weak D call: TRBD1 (5 bases). The CDR3 totals 13 residues. V gave up 5 bases and J gave up 8 bases, with 15 bases separating them. CDR3 region: CASSRYQGSEAFF. CDR3 nucleotides: TGTGCCAGCAGTCGCTATCAGGGTTCCGAAGCTTTCTTT.

The chain employs TRBV6-5 and TRBJ2-3; D perhaps matches TRBD1 (6 bases). V shed 7 bases and J shed 5 bases, with 16 bases lying between them. Germline CDR1 is MNHEY and CDR2 is SVGAGI. CDR3 length: 14 residues. Here the CDR3 DNA reads TGTGCCAGCAAATTTAGTTTCAGGGGAGATACGCAGTATTTT. Translated: CASKFSFRGDTQYF.

This chain links TRBV5-4 with TRBJ2-1; TRBD1 aligns across 7 bases. Germline CDR1 SGHNT, CDR2 YYREEE (reference sequence). Losses at the gene ends were 2 bases for V and 2 bases for J; bases not matched to a gene: 4. The CDR3 covers 15 residues. The CDR3 DNA is TGTGCCAGCAGCTTACCGCAGGGGGCCTACAATGAGCAGTTCTTC. Protein product: CASSLPQGAYNEQFF. Complete variable domain (other parts from reference TRBV5-4 and TRBJ2-1): ETGVTQSPTHLIKTRGQQVTLRCSSQSGHNTVSWYQQALGQGPQFIFQYYREEENGRGNFPPRFSGLQFPNYSSELNVNALELDDSALYLCASSLPQGAYNEQFFGPGTRLTVL.